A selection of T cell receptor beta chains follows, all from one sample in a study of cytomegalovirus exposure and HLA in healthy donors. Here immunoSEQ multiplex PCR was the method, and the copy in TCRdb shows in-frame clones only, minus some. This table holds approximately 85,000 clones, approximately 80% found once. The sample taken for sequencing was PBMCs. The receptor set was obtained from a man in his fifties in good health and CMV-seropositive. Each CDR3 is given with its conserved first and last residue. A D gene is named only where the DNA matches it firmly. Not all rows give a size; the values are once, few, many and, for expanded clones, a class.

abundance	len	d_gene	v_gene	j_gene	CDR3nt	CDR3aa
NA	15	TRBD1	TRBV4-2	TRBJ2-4	TGTGCCAGCAGCCGGGACAGGACAGTTAAAAACATTCAGTACTTC	CASSRDRTVKNIQYF
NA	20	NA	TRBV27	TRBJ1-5	TGTGCCAGCAGTTTACCCCGGAACAGGGCTTCACTGTGTAGCAATCAGCCCCAGCATTTT	CASSLPRNRASLCSNQPQHF
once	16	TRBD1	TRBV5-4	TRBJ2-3	TGTGCCAGCAGCCAGAAATCCGGGACAGGGGAAGATACGCAGTATTTT	CASSQKSGTGEDTQYF
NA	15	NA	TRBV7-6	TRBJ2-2	TGTGCCAGCAGCGAAGACAGCGTGAACACCGGGGAGCTGTTTTTT	CASSEDSVNTGELFF
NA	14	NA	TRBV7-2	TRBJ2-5	TGTGCCAGCAGCTTAACGCAGGCCGAAGAGACCCAGTACTTC	CASSLTQAEETQYF
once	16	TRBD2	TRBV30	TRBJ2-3	TGTGCCTGGAGTGTACACCTAGCGGGTAGCACAGATACGCAGTATTTT	CAWSVHLAGSTDTQYF
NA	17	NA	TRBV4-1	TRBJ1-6	TGCGCCAGCAGCCAAGGCCTTGCGGGACGTGTTGATTCACCCCTCCACTTT	CASSQGLAGRVDSPLHF
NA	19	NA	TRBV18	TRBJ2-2	TGTGCCAGCTCACGAATACTCCTAACCTTGGCAGGGGCTACCGGGGAGCTGTTTTTT	CASSRILLTLAGATGELFF
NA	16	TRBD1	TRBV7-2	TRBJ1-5	TGTGCCAGCAGCTGGGGGACAGGCCGTAGCAATCAGCCCCAGCATTTT	CASSWGTGRSNQPQHF
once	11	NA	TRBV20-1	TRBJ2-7	TGCAGTGCTGCAGGGGATTACGAGCAGTACTTC	CSAAGDYEQYF
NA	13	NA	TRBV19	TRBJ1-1	TGTGCCAGCACAATTTTCGGGGTTCCTAAAGCTTTCTTT	CASTIFGVPKAFF
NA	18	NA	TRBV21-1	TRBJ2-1	TGTGCCAGCAGCAAAACACTCGTAGCGGGAGGGTGTGGTGATGAGCAGTTCTTC	CASSKTLVAGGCGDEQFF
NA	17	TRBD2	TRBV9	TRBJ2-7	TGTGCCAGCAGCGTAGCCGGGTCTAGCGGCGGCTCCTACGAGCAGTACTTC	CASSVAGSSGGSYEQYF
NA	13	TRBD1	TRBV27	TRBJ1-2	TGTGCCAGCAGGCGGACAGGGGCCTATGGCTACACCTTC	CASRRTGAYGYTF
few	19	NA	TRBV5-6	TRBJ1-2	TGTGCCAGCAGCTTTAAATGGGAGGTCGGGGTGGAAGGCCACTATGGCTACACCTTC	CASSFKWEVGVEGHYGYTF
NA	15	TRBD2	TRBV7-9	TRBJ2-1	TGTGCCAACAGCTTAGCGGGAGGGATCTACAATGAGCAGTTCTTC	CANSLAGGIYNEQFF
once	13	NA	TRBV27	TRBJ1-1	TGTGCCAGCGCACTTACAGGGAACACTGAAGCTTTCTTT	CASALTGNTEAFF
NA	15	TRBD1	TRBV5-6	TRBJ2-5	TGTGCCAGCAGCTTGGAGGACAGGGTTAGGGAGACCCAGTACTTC	CASSLEDRVRETQYF
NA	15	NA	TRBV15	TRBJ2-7	TGTGCCACCAGCAGAGATCTAGGGGGTTCCTACGAGCAGTACTTC	CATSRDLGGSYEQYF
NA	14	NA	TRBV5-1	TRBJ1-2	TGCGCCAGCAGCTTGGCCGGAGGGGCGGATGGCTACACCTTC	CASSLAGGADGYTF
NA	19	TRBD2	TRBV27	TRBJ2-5	TGTGCCAGCAGTTTATGGGGGGTGGGACTAGCGGGAGGTCTAGAGACCCAGTACTTC	CASSLWGVGLAGGLETQYF
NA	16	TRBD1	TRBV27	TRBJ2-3	TGTGCCAGCAGTTTTCCAGGGGGCCTGAGCACAGATACGCAGTATTTT	CASSFPGGLSTDTQYF
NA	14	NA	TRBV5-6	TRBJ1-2	TGTGCCAGCAGTTCAGGTTGGCAGATATATGGCTACACCTTC	CASSSGWQIYGYTF
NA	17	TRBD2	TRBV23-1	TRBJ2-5	TGCGCCAGCAGTCAGACCCTAGCGGGAGATGGGGAAGAGACCCAGTACTTC	CASSQTLAGDGEETQYF
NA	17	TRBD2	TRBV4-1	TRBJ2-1	TGCGCCAGCAGCGGGGGCAGGCGGGGGGGATACTACAATGAGCAGTTCTTC	CASSGGRRGGYYNEQFF
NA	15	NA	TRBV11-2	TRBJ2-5	TGTGCCAGCAGCTTAATTCCCGCTAGTGGGGAGACCCAGTACTTC	CASSLIPASGETQYF
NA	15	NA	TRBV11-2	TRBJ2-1	TGTGCCAGCAGCTTAGGCGTAACGGGAGACTATGAGCAGTTCTTC	CASSLGVTGDYEQFF
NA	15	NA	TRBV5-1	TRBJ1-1	TGCGCCAGCAGCCCCAGGCAGGGGACCAACAACGGAGCTTTCTTT	CASSPRQGTNNGAFF
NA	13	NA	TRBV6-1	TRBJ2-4	TGTGCCAGCAGGGTGGACAGCGAAAACAGTCAGTACTTC	CASRVDSENSQYF
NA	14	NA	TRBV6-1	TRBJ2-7	TGTGCCAGTATCCCGACGACAGGAGACTACGAGCAGTACTTC	CASIPTTGDYEQYF
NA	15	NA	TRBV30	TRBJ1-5	TGTGCCTGGAGGAAACGGGGGGCGCGGGATCAGCCCCAGCATTTT	CAWRKRGARDQPQHF
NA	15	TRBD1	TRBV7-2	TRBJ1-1	TGTGCCAGCAGTAGGTACGGACAGGAGAACACTGAAGCTTTCTTT	CASSRYGQENTEAFF
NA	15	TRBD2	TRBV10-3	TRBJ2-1	TGTGCCATCAGTGAAGCGTCTAGCGGGAGACGGGAGCAGTTCTTC	CAISEASSGRREQFF
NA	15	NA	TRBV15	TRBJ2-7	TGTGCCACCAGCAGAGATCTAGCAGTTGCCTACGAGCAGTACTTC	CATSRDLAVAYEQYF
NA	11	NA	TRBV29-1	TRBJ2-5	TGCAGCTCAGGCTCTCAAGAGACCCAGTACTTC	CSSGSQETQYF
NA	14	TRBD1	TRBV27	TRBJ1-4	TGTGCCAGCACTTTGACAGGGGGCTACGAAAAACTGTTTTTT	CASTLTGGYEKLFF
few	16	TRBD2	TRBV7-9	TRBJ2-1	TGTGCCAGCAGCCTGCTGGTAGGACTAGCTATGGATGAGCAGTTCTTC	CASSLLVGLAMDEQFF
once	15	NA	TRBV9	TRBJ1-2	TGTGCCAGCAGCGACCTAAGGAGGGGTTCCCTTGGCTACACCTTC	CASSDLRRGSLGYTF
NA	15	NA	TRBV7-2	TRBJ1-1	TGTGCCAGCAGCTTGTGGGGAACAGGTAACACTGAAGCTTTCTTT	CASSLWGTGNTEAFF
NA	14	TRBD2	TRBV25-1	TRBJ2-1	TGTGCCAGCAGGGCCAGCGGGAACTACAATGAGCAGTTCTTC	CASRASGNYNEQFF
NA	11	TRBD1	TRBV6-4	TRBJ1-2	TGTGCCAGCAGGGACAGGGGTGGCTACACCTTC	CASRDRGGYTF
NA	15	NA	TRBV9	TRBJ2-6	TGTGCCAGCAGCGTAGCTCCCTCTGGGGCCAACGGCCTGACTTTC	CASSVAPSGANGLTF